The source of this T cell receptor beta chain is a study of T cells in Graves' hyperthyroidism and ophthalmopathy. The overall study: Staff took peripheral blood when the initial diagnosis was made, before any treatment began.

This clonotype came up a few times. The V gene end was trimmed by 9 bases and the J gene end by 2 bases; junction bases not matched to a gene: 4. CDR3 length equals 14 residues. The germline V gene encodes CDR1 MNHEY and CDR2 SMNVEV (reference sequence). Template material for amplifying TCR beta CDR3 regions consisted of RNA transcripts. The TCR CDR3 first-round RT-PCR relied on the HTBI primer set. TCRdb re-derived calls from the multiplex PCR reads in MiXCR, one entry per CDR3 protein. The sample carries approximately 420,000 distinct CDR3 sequences, 15% recorded once. The hyperthyroidism was newly diagnosed and had lasted under 2 months; the patients were aged 18 to 65. Diagnoses rested on clinical symptoms, serum thyroxine and TRAb, thyroid ultrasound and orbital computed tomography.

The V call is TRBV27, the J call TRBJ1-2; 12 nucleotides line up with TRBD1. The receptor was derived from a woman in her twenties or thirties with Graves' hyperthyroidism. The sample comprised blood. This CDR3 reads CASSGTGGNYGYTF. The DNA for the CDR3 is TGTGCCAGTTCCGGGACAGGGGGCAACTATGGCTACACCTTC.